These 21 T cell receptor beta chains were all obtained from the same sample, sequenced in a study of blood T cell repertoires in COVID-19. This table comes from immunoSEQ multiplex PCR, and its TCRdb copy is limited to in-frame clones, with some not included. This sample has around 300,000 clones, with approximately 85% found just once. Sequenced sample: peripheral blood. Receptor source: a human donor in a cohort sampled during active COVID-19.

The rearrangement uses TRBV19 and TRBJ1-2; a weak D match, TRBD1 (5 bases). Germline assignment: CDR1 LNHDA and CDR2 SQIVND (reference sequence). This CDR3 contains 14 residues. Deletions cut 3 bases from V and 7 bases from J, with 15 bases between. DNA of the CDR3: TGTGCCAGTAGTATCGCCCAGGGAGGAGTTGGCTACACCTTC. It codes for CASSIAQGGVGYTF.

The rearrangement uses TRBV12-3 or TRBV12-4 and TRBJ1-6; possible D gene TRBD1, 6 bases. V was shortened by 4 bases and J by 7 bases, with 8 bases between the two germline ends. The CDR3 is 13 residues long. CDR3 in amino acids: CASSYRENSPLHF. The CDR3 bases are TGTGCCAGCAGTTACAGGGAAAATTCACCCCTCCACTTT.

V and J are TRBV24-1 and TRBJ2-3; possible D gene TRBD1, 6 bases. The CDR3 totals 13 residues. Germline V lookup: CDR1 KGHDR, CDR2 SFDVKD. The germline V and J ends were trimmed by 10 bases and 0 bases, with 10 bases remaining between them. The CDR3 DNA sequence: TGTGCCACAGGACAGACCAGCACAGATACGCAGTATTTT. Amino acid sequence: CATGQTSTDTQYF.

This clone was seen just once. This chain uses TRBV18 with TRBJ1-2; TRBD1 agrees at 7 bases. From germline, CDR1 is KGHSH and CDR2 LQKENI. There are 16 residues in the CDR3. J gave up 1 base and V 3 bases, and 8 bases lay outside the gene matches. CDR3: CASSPTGTAGNYGYTF. The CDR3 DNA sequence: TGTGCCAGCTCACCCACCGGGACAGCTGGTAACTATGGCTACACCTTC. The variable domain in full, completed from reference TRBV18 and TRBJ1-2, reads NAGVMQNPRHLVRRRGQEARLRCSPMKGHSHVYWYRQLPEEGLKFMVYLQKENIIDESGMPKERFSAEFPKEGPSILRIQQVVRGDSAAYFCASSPTGTAGNYGYTFGSGTRLTVV.

The genes are TRBV4-1 and TRBJ1-5; no clear D gene. The V end was cut by 4 bases, the J end by 5 bases, with 15 bases between. This CDR3 has 15 amino acids. The germline gives CDR1 MGHRA, CDR2 YSYEKL. The CDR3 DNA is TGCGCCAGCAGCCCTGGAGTAGTGAGGGATCAGCCCCAGCATTTT. It codes for CASSPGVVRDQPQHF.

The V gene is TRBV30, the J gene TRBJ1-5, with 8 bases identical to TRBD1. This CDR3 comprises 14 residues. V was clipped by 5 bases and J by 8 bases; unmatched bases: 11. Germline assignment: CDR1 GTSNPN and CDR2 SVGIG (reference sequence). This CDR3 reads CAWAGTGSREPQHF. Written as DNA, the CDR3 is TGTGCCTGGGCCGGGACAGGATCAAGGGAGCCCCAGCATTTT.

This clone was seen a few times. The V gene is TRBV2, the J gene TRBJ1-2; D perhaps matches TRBD1 (6 bases). The V and J ends lost 10 bases and 0 bases respectively, with 12 bases between them. This CDR3 is built from 13 residues. The germline V gene has CDR1 SNHLY and CDR2 FYNNEI. CDR3 loop: CANAQGTNYGYTF. The CDR3 DNA reads TGTGCCAACGCACAGGGAACTAACTATGGCTACACCTTC. Looking up the rest from reference TRBV2 and TRBJ1-2 gives the full variable domain: EPEVTQTPSHQVTQMGQEVILRCVPISNHLYFYWYRQILGQKVEFLVSFYNNEISEKSEIFDDQFSVERPDGSNFTLKIRSTKLEDSAMYFCANAQGTNYGYTFGSGTRLTVV.

This chain connects TRBV11-3 to TRBJ1-1, with TRBD1 as a possible D gene (6 bases). Germline-derived CDR1 and CDR2 are SGHNT and YENEEA. The CDR3 length is 15 residues. Trimming removed 1 base from V and 2 bases from J, with 11 bases in between. In nucleotides, the CDR3 is TGTGCCAGCAGCTTAGGGGGACAAGCCAACACTGAAGCTTTCTTT. It encodes CASSLGGQANTEAFF.

The rearrangement joins TRBV7-9 to TRBJ2-2, with D tentatively TRBD2 (7 bases). The CDR3 covers 15 residues. CDR1 is SEHNR and CDR2 is FQNEAQ in the germline V gene (reference sequence). V gave up 5 bases and J gave up 9 bases, with 19 bases separating them. The CDR3 sequence: CASSPLGGAGRELFF. DNA for the CDR3: TGTGCCAGCAGCCCCCTGGGGGGGGCAGGCAGGGAGCTGTTTTTT.

J is TRBJ1-1 and V is TRBV29-1; D call uncertain. CDR1 SQVTM and CDR2 ANQGSEA come from the germline V gene. The CDR3 totals 12 residues. V lost 4 bases and J 2 bases, leaving 8 bases between the germline ends. CDR3 sequence reads: CSVVAENTEAFF. CDR3 nucleotides: TGCAGCGTTGTGGCTGAAAACACTGAAGCTTTCTTT.

V is TRBV15 and J is TRBJ2-7, with D perhaps TRBD2 (6 bases). V was pared by 3 bases and J by 2 bases, with 11 bases between. Germline V gives CDR1 LNHNV, CDR2 YYDKDF (reference sequence). The CDR3 length is 14 residues. The CDR3 spells CATSRGGVAYEQYF. In DNA, the CDR3 is TGTGCCACCAGCAGGGGCGGGGTAGCCTACGAGCAGTACTTC.

The genes are TRBV5-4 and TRBJ2-1; 13 bases match TRBD2. The CDR3 runs 17 residues. Germline V gene data show CDR1 as SGHNT and CDR2 as YYREEE (reference sequence). V lost 1 base, J lost 4 bases, and 5 bases stayed unmatched. This CDR3 is CASSLTLLAGGYNEQFF. The CDR3 DNA reads TGTGCCAGCAGCTTGACCTTACTAGCGGGGGGGTACAATGAGCAGTTCTTC.

V is TRBV2 and J is TRBJ2-5, with 12 bases fitting TRBD2. From germline, CDR1 is SNHLY and CDR2 FYNNEI. The CDR3 is 14 amino acids. Trimming at V came to 8 bases and at J to 5 bases, leaving 6 bases not matched to a gene. CDR3 region: CASQGLAGPETQYF. For the CDR3, the DNA is TGTGCCAGCCAAGGACTAGCGGGGCCGGAGACCCAGTACTTC.

The CDR3 sequence: CATSRSRQGDYLYGYTF. The CDR3 nucleotides are TGTGCCACCAGCAGGTCCCGACAGGGAGATTACCTCTATGGCTACACCTTC. The V call is TRBV15, the J call TRBJ1-2; 7 bases map to TRBD1. The V and J ends lost 3 bases and 4 bases, in that order; junction bases with no gene match: 14. The CDR3 is 17 amino acids. In germline, CDR1 is LNHNV, CDR2 YYDKDF (reference sequence). Supplemented by reference TRBV15 and TRBJ1-2, the full variable domain reads DAMVIQNPRYQVTQFGKPVTLSCSQTLNHNVMYWYQQKSSQAPKLLFHYYDKDFNNEADTPDNFQSRRPNTSFCFLDIRSPGLGDTAMYLCATSRSRQGDYLYGYTFGSGTRLTVV.

The chain links TRBV6-5 to TRBJ2-3; possible D gene TRBD2, 7 bases. Trimming stripped 8 bases from V and 2 bases from J, with 17 bases between. The germline CDR1 and CDR2 sequences are MNHEY and SVGAGI. This CDR3 is built from 15 residues. For the CDR3, the DNA is TGTGCCAGCCTCCCACAGGGAGGGTTCACAGATACGCAGTATTTT. Protein: CASLPQGGFTDTQYF.

The rearrangement links TRBV7-3 to TRBJ2-7, with 8 bases fitting TRBD1. Germline V gene data show CDR1 as SGHTA and CDR2 as FQGTGA. The V segment lost 2 bases and the J segment 5 bases; nucleotides outside the gene matches: 2. The CDR3 consists of 13 residues. CDR3 DNA sequence: TGTGCCAGCAGCTTAGACAGGGGACACGAGCAGTACTTC. Translation: CASSLDRGHEQYF.

V gene TRBV12-5 combines with J gene TRBJ1-5, with D perhaps matching TRBD1 (5 bases). This CDR3 is 15 amino acids long. The germline V and J ends were trimmed by 2 bases and 7 bases, with 15 bases remaining between them. Germline V CDR1 and CDR2: LGHNT, FRNRAP. The CDR3 nucleotides read TGTGCTAGTGGTTTGCGTGGGACGCGGGAACAGCCCCAGCATTTT. Amino acids: CASGLRGTREQPQHF.

The rearrangement joins TRBV28 to TRBJ1-5; D is ambiguous. Trimming stripped 3 bases from V and 9 bases from J, with 12 bases between. Germline assignment: CDR1 MDHEN and CDR2 SYDVKM. This CDR3 region has 13 residues. The DNA of the CDR3 is TGTGCCAGCAGTTTGGCCACCCGGGGGCCCCAGCATTTT. It codes for CASSLATRGPQHF. Full variable domain (rest looked up from reference TRBV28 and TRBJ1-5): DVKVTQSSRYLVKRTGEKVFLECVQDMDHENMFWYRQDPGLGLRLIYFSYDVKMKEKGDIPEGYSVSREKKERFSLILESASTNQTSMYLCASSLATRGPQHFGDGTRLSIL.

The chain combines TRBV2 with TRBJ1-5, with a tentative D call TRBD1 (5 bases). The CDR3 runs to 15 residues. CDR1 is SNHLY and CDR2 is FYNNEI in the germline V gene. With 7 bases removed from V and 0 bases from J, the gap between germline ends came to 13 bases. The CDR3 protein is CASNEGAASNQPQHF. The CDR3 region has the DNA TGTGCCAGCAACGAAGGGGCAGCTAGCAATCAGCCCCAGCATTTT. Based on the CDR3 plus reference TRBV2 and TRBJ1-5, the full variable domain is EPEVTQTPSHQVTQMGQEVILRCVPISNHLYFYWYRQILGQKVEFLVSFYNNEISEKSEIFDDQFSVERPDGSNFTLKIRSTKLEDSAMYFCASNEGAASNQPQHFGDGTRLSIL.

This clone was counted ten times or more. The same CDR3 is also encoded by other DNA sequences in this sample. V usage is TRBV2 and J usage is TRBJ1-3; no firm D call. The length of the CDR3 is 15 residues. Trimming took 3 bases from V and 0 from J, leaving 9 bases between them. Germline CDR1 is SNHLY and CDR2 is FYNNEI. The CDR3 bases are TGTGCCAGCAGTGAGCTGGGGAGCTCTGGAAACACCATATATTTT. This codes for CASSELGSSGNTIYF.

The chain is built from TRBV6-5 and TRBJ2-3; the match to TRBD2 covers 7 bases. Germline V gene sequence: CDR1 MNHEY, CDR2 SVGAGI. The CDR3 runs 13 residues. V lost 8 bases, J lost 6 bases, and 8 bases stayed unmatched. CDR3 in amino acids: CASSTGRRDTQYF. The CDR3 region has the DNA TGTGCCAGCTCGACCGGGAGGAGGGATACGCAGTATTTT.